The 20 T cell receptor beta chains reported below all come from one sample, sequenced in a study of blood T cells in healthy people across ages. Sample-barcoded 5' priming and a J-beta primer mix drove a second PCR of roughly 6 to 12 cycles. MiXCR, run by TCRdb on the 5' RACE reads, gives a single entry per CDR3 protein. The sample carries fewer than 1 million distinct CDR3 sequences, more than 40% recorded once. The material sequenced was blood. The receptors come from a man in his 60s in good health.

This clonotype was seen more than once but under ten times. The V and J genes are TRBV7-2 and TRBJ1-6, with TRBD1 matching over 9 bases. The germline gives CDR1 SGHTA, CDR2 FQGNSA. Germline trimming cut 1 base from V and 8 bases from J; bases unmatched to any gene: 3. CDR3 length equals 15 residues. In DNA form, the CDR3 reads TGTGCCAGCAGCTTAGATGGGACAGGGCATTCACCCCTCCACTTT. This sequence encodes CASSLDGTGHSPLHF.

This sequence joins TRBV29-1 and TRBJ1-2, with D perhaps TRBD1 (5 bases). CDR3 length: 14 residues. V lost 3 bases, J lost 4 bases, and 15 bases lay in between. CDR1 and CDR2 from the germline V gene are SQVTM and ANQGSEA. CDR3 sequence reads: CSVEMLGQGYGYTF. CDR3 coding DNA: TGCAGCGTTGAGATGCTAGGGCAGGGCTATGGCTACACCTTC. Full variable domain (remainder filled in from reference TRBV29-1 and TRBJ1-2): SAVISQKPSRDICQRGTSLTIQCQVDSQVTMMFWYRQQPGQSLTLIATANQGSEATYESGFVIDKFPISRPNLTFSTLTVSNMSPEDSSIYLCSVEMLGQGYGYTFGSGTRLTVV.

Comments on this clonotype: This may stem from a read error, because a much larger clone lies one nucleotide away. The chain is built from TRBV11-3 and TRBJ1-1; 7 nucleotides match TRBD1. CDR1 SGHNT and CDR2 YENEEA come from the germline V gene. CDR3 length: 13 residues. CDR3 sequence reads: CACSLGGRPRAFF. Written as DNA, the CDR3 is TGTGCCTGCAGCTTAGGGGGCAGACCTCGAGCTTTCTTT.

This chain connects TRBV6-2 or TRBV6-3 to TRBJ2-5; 7 bases agree with TRBD1. Germline-derived CDR1 and CDR2 are MNHEY and SVGEGT. CDR3 length equals 16 residues. V dropped 7 bases and J dropped 0; count of bases not matched to a gene: 11. The CDR3 here is CASTFRPGQYQETQYF. CDR3 coding DNA: TGTGCCAGCACCTTCCGTCCGGGACAGTACCAAGAGACCCAGTACTTC.

This chain uses TRBV4-3 with TRBJ1-2; TRBD1 aligns across 9 bases. The length of the CDR3 is 15 residues. Germline trimming cut 2 bases from V and 8 bases from J; bases unmatched to any gene: 9. Per germline, CDR1 LGHNA and CDR2 YSLEER. The DNA for the CDR3 is TGCGCCAGCAGCCAATATAACACAGGGGGCGGCGGCTACACCTTC. This codes for CASSQYNTGGGGYTF.

This clonotype was detected many times. The V and J genes are TRBV10-3 and TRBJ2-7; a weak D match, TRBD1 (5 bases). The CDR3 has 13 residues. Trimming removed 10 bases at V and 3 bases at J, with 16 bases between. Germline V lookup: CDR1 ENHRY, CDR2 SYGVKD. CDR3 amino acids: CASGSDSNYEQYF. CDR3 in DNA: TGTGCCAGCGGCAGCGACAGCAACTACGAGCAGTACTTC.

This clonotype has just a few counts. The chain employs TRBV20-1 and TRBJ2-1, with D unresolved. Germline assignment: CDR1 DFQATT and CDR2 SNEGSKA (reference sequence). V dropped 6 bases and J dropped 8 bases, with 14 bases sitting between them. This CDR3 is built from 12 residues. CDR3 nucleotides: TGCAGTGCCTCGATGTCCGGAGATGAGCAGTTCTTC. Its protein is CSASMSGDEQFF.

In its sample, this clonotype was seen many times. The chain employs TRBV5-6 and TRBJ2-7; the D is unclear. CDR3 length: 15 residues. V shed 1 base and J shed 4 bases, with 15 bases lying between them. Germline V gene sequence: CDR1 SGHDT, CDR2 YYEEEE. The CDR3: CASSLYLESGYEQYF. In DNA, the CDR3 is TGTGCCAGCAGCTTGTATTTGGAGTCTGGGTACGAGCAGTACTTC.

In its sample, this clonotype was seen a few times. The V and J genes are TRBV20-1 and TRBJ2-1; D gene uncertain. Germline V gene data show CDR1 as DFQATT and CDR2 as SNEGSKA (reference sequence). This CDR3 has 13 residues. Deletions cut 2 bases from V and 9 bases from J, with 14 bases between. The CDR3 loop reads CSARRPVGIEQFF. In nucleotides, the CDR3 is TGCAGTGCTAGACGCCCAGTCGGCATTGAGCAGTTCTTC.

This clonotype was seen more than once but under ten times. The chain couples TRBV18 to TRBJ2-7, with 7 positions matching TRBD2. This CDR3 is 14 amino acids long. Germline lookup yields CDR1 KGHSH and CDR2 LQKENI. The V gene end was trimmed by 6 bases and the J gene end by 6 bases; junction bases not matched to a gene: 11. CDR3 nucleotide sequence: TGTGCCAGCTCCCCCGGGCGCACGGGGGGCGAGCAGTACTTC. This translates into CASSPGRTGGEQYF.

This clonotype was seen a handful of times. The chain employs TRBV4-3 and TRBJ2-3, with 7 bases aligning to TRBD2. The junction had 5 bases not matched to a gene; V was cut back by 5 bases and J by 0 bases. Germline CDR1 and CDR2: LGHNA and YSLEER. The CDR3 covers 15 residues. As DNA, the CDR3 is TGCGCCAGCAGCTATGTGGGGGGGAGCACAGATACGCAGTATTTT. It yields the protein CASSYVGGSTDTQYF.

This chain connects TRBV7-8 to TRBJ1-4, with D hard to call. V shed 2 bases and J shed 0 bases, with 7 bases lying between them. The CDR3 has 15 residues. Germline loops: CDR1 SGHVS, CDR2 FQNEAQ. CDR3 sequence (DNA): TGTGCCAGCAGCTTATATACAGCAACTAATGAAAAACTGTTTTTT. It yields the protein CASSLYTATNEKLFF.

The CDR3 region has the DNA TGTGCCAGCTCACCACGATTAGGACAGGACGGTCGCCCATATGGCTACACCTTC. This translates into CASSPRLGQDGRPYGYTF. The chain is built from TRBV18 and TRBJ1-2; 7 bases align to TRBD1. The CDR3 is 18 residues long. With 1 base clipped from V and 5 bases from J, the junction kept 16 bases outside the gene matches. Germline lookup yields CDR1 KGHSH and CDR2 LQKENI.

The rearrangement links TRBV6-2 or TRBV6-3 to TRBJ2-5; 10 nucleotides line up with TRBD2. The end of the DNA is better explained by TRBJ2-7, so the J call may be wrong. This CDR3 region has 15 residues. Germline V gene sequence: CDR1 MNHEY, CDR2 SVGEGT. CDR3 loop: CASSWRAGGIYEQYF. The CDR3 coding sequence is TGTGCCAGCAGTTGGCGAGCGGGGGGGATTTACGAGCAGTACTTC.

The chain joins TRBV18 to TRBJ1-2, with TRBD1 matching 9 bases. In germline, CDR1 is KGHSH, CDR2 LQKENI. J gave up 7 bases and V 2 bases, and 11 bases lay outside the gene matches. This CDR3 is built from 16 residues. The CDR3 is CASSPNEQGQGCGYTF. CDR3 bases: TGTGCCAGCTCACCAAACGAGCAGGGACAGGGTTGTGGCTACACCTTC.

Concerning this clonotype: An end of the junction differs from the germline gene, which may be a read error. This sequence joins TRBV4-1 and TRBJ2-1, with 7 nucleotides matching TRBD1. From germline, CDR1 is MGHRA and CDR2 YSYEKL. The CDR3 runs to 14 residues. CDR3 nucleotide sequence: TGCGTCAGCAGCCAAGATCCCGGTCCAGGGGGGCAGTTCTTC. It is translated as CVSSQDPGPGGQFF.

The sample holds a few counts of this clonotype. The chain employs TRBV9 and TRBJ2-7; 8 bases match TRBD2. The CDR3 has 15 amino acids. J was trimmed by 4 bases and V by 0 bases; bases with no gene match: 6. The germline gives CDR1 SGDLS, CDR2 YYNGEE. The CDR3 spells CASSVDQRGPYEQYF. Here the CDR3 DNA reads TGTGCCAGCAGCGTAGACCAGCGGGGGCCGTACGAGCAGTACTTC. Looking up the rest from reference TRBV9 and TRBJ2-7 gives the full variable domain: DSGVTQTPKHLITATGQRVTLRCSPRSGDLSVYWYQQSLDQGLQFLIQYYNGEERAKGNILERFSAQQFPDLHSELNLSSLELGDSALYFCASSVDQRGPYEQYFGPGTRLTVT.

Regarding this clonotype: The junction shows a germline mismatch at one end, possibly a read error. J is TRBJ1-1 and V is TRBV6-2 or TRBV6-3; weak D call: TRBD1 (5 bases). The CDR3 has 14 amino acids. Per germline, CDR1 MNHEY and CDR2 SVGEGT. The CDR3 here is CASGYGGLNTEAFF. The CDR3 region has the DNA TGTGCCAGCGGTTACGGGGGGTTGAACACTGAAGCTTTCTTT.

The gene calls are TRBV28 and TRBJ2-7; 12 positions agree with TRBD2. Germline V CDR1 and CDR2: MDHEN, SYDVKM. Germline trimming cut 7 bases from V and 3 bases from J; bases unmatched to any gene: 10. The CDR3 is 16 residues long. CDR3 loop: CASTSGGAELSYEQYF. The CDR3 coding sequence is TGTGCCAGCACTAGCGGGGGGGCAGAACTCAGCTACGAGCAGTACTTC.

The rearrangement joins TRBV6-6 to TRBJ1-5; D remains unclear. Germline CDR1 and CDR2: MNHNY and SVGAGI (reference sequence). CDR3 length: 16 amino acids. V lost 7 bases and J lost 0, with 16 bases in between. CDR3 bases: TGTGCCAGCAAGCGACAAGGGTCAGATAGCAATCAGCCCCAGCATTTT. Translating it yields CASKRQGSDSNQPQHF.